This T cell receptor (beta chain) was profiled in a study of blood T cell repertoires in COVID-19. Across the study: Spain, Italy and the United States supplied samples that represented acute and convalescent COVID-19. T cells, B-cell-depleted T cells, or PBMCs supplied cDNA or gDNA.

In this sample, this clone turned up once. The CDR3 covers 15 residues. The V gene end was trimmed by 2 bases and the J gene end by 9 bases; junction bases not matched to a gene: 13. In germline, CDR1 is LGHDT, CDR2 YNNKEL (reference sequence). Sequencing used immunoSEQ multiplex PCR; TCRdb keeps in-frame clones, though not all of them. The table records roughly 200,000 clones, roughly 89% of them present only once. The chain carries TRBV3-1 (or the pseudogene TRBV3-2) and TRBJ2-7, with 7 bases identical to TRBD2. The TCR originated in a young man with acute COVID-19. Sample: PBMCs or T cells enriched from blood (not recorded which). CDR3 loop: CASSQLSGGGRMQYF. The CDR3 DNA is TGTGCCAGCAGCCAATTAAGTGGGGGGGGACGGATGCAGTACTTC.